The clone carrying this T cell receptor (beta chain) was observed once. The germline V gene encodes CDR1 SQVTM and CDR2 ANQGSEA. The CDR3 length is 14 residues. V lost 5 bases, J lost 6 bases, and 8 bases stayed unmatched. This sample stems from a study of T cell responses to AZD1222 COVID-19 vaccine. TCRdb keeps only in-frame clones here, not all; method: immunoSEQ multiplex PCR. The table includes tens of thousands of clones, 70% to 90% detected once. Material: peripheral blood, obtained 28 days after the second AZD1222 dose. This chain links TRBV29-1 with TRBJ2-3, with 10 bases identical to TRBD2. The receptor was derived from an adult who received the AZD1222 COVID-19 vaccine. The CDR3 DNA reads as TGCAGCGTTCTATCACTAGCGGGATGGGATACGCAGTATTTT. It yields the protein CSVLSLAGWDTQYF.